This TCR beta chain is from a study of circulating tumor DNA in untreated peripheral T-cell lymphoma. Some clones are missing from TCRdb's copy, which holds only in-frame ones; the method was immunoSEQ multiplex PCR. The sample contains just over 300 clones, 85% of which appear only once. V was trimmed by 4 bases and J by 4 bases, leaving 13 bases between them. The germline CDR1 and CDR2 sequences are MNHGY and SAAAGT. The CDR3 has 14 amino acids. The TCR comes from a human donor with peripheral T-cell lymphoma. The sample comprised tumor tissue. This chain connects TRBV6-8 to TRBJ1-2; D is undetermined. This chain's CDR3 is CASSFTAEIYGYTF. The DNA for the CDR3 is TGTGCCAGCAGTTTTACGGCCGAGATCTATGGCTACACCTTC.